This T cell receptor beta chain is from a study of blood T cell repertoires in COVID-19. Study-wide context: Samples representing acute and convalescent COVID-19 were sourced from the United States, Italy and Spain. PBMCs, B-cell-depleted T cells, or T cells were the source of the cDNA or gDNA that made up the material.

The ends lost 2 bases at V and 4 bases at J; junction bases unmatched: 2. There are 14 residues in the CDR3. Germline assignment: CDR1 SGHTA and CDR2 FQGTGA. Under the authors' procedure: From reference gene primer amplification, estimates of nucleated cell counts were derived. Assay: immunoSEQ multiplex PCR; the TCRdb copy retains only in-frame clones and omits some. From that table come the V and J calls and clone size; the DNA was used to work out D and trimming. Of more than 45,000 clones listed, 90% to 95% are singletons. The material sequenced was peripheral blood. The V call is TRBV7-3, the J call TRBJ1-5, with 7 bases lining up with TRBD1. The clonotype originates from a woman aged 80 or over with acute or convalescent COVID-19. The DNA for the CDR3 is TGTGCCAGCAGCTTAGGCAGGGGGAATCAGCCCCAGCATTTT. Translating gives CASSLGRGNQPQHF.